This TCR beta chain was identified during a study of T-cell memory formation after mild COVID-19. Study as a whole: TCR clusters largely stayed donor specific.

The ends were cut back, 1 base at V and 0 bases at J, with 13 bases in the middle. The germline gives CDR1 SGHVS, CDR2 FQNEAQ. The CDR3 runs 17 residues. MiXCR, applied by TCRdb to the 5' RACE reads, yields one record per CDR3 protein. The sample has roughly 100,000 distinct CDR3 sequences, approximately 16% seen once. The chain has TRBV7-8 and TRBJ2-1, with D maybe TRBD1 (6 bases). This clonotype originated in a man between 18 and 29 years old who had mild COVID-19 (a few samples of this study predate the infection). Cell type and time point are not known. Sequenced input: PBMCs or a T cell subset sorted from them (not recorded which). The CDR3 region has the DNA TGTGCCAGCAGCTTAGGGTCTTTACAGGGCTCCTACAATGAGCAGTTCTTC. Translated: CASSLGSLQGSYNEQFF.